One and the same sample provided the 5 T cell receptor beta chains below, sequenced in a study of vaccination effects on CD4 cells after COVID-19. No antigen is known for these receptors. In the ViraFEST assay, antigen-specific CD4+ clonotypes were identified by expansion after peptide-pool stimulation. Investigators separated out CD4+ T cells once around nine days of culture had passed. It was two doses of either the BNT162b2 or mRNA-1273 vaccine that participants received. Clones were sequenced by immunoSEQ multiplex PCR, and TCRdb holds only the in-frame ones, with some missing. The table records tens of thousands of clones, roughly 86% of them present only once. Sequenced material: CD4+ T cells from PBMCs cultured with HCoV-NL63 spike peptides, taken after COVID-19 vaccination. The receptors here all came from a human donor who received a COVID-19 vaccine. Some clones in this sample may be carry-over from other donors' samples.

This chain connects TRBV7-3 to TRBJ2-3; D perhaps matches TRBD2 (6 bases). From germline, CDR1 is SGHTA and CDR2 FQGTGA. The CDR3 length is 13 residues. V was cut by 5 bases and J by 8 bases, with 14 bases left in between. Written as DNA, the CDR3 is TGTGCCAGCAGCACGGGGACGGAGGGTACGCAGTATTTT. This encodes CASSTGTEGTQYF.

CDR3 nucleotides: TGTGCCAGCAGCGGCGCACTGAACACTGAAGCTTTCTTT. Protein sequence: CASSGALNTEAFF. The genes are TRBV25-1 and TRBJ1-1; D is unclear. This CDR3 is 13 amino acids long. V was cut by 6 bases and J by 0 bases, with 8 bases left in between. Germline V gene data show CDR1 as MGHDK and CDR2 as SYGVNS.

The chain couples TRBV18 to TRBJ2-1, with D perhaps matching TRBD1 or TRBD2 (5 bases each). CDR1 and CDR2 from the germline V gene are KGHSH and LQKENI. This CDR3 comprises 15 residues. The germline V and J ends were trimmed by 11 bases and 2 bases, with 19 bases remaining between them. The CDR3 region is CAGGEQGFTYNEQFF. CDR3 nucleotides: TGTGCCGGAGGCGAGCAGGGCTTCACCTACAATGAGCAGTTCTTC.

The rearrangement uses TRBV12-5 and TRBJ2-3; D is ambiguous. Trimming took off 4 bases at V and 2 bases at J, with 10 bases between the two ends. The CDR3 covers 14 residues. Germline V lookup: CDR1 LGHNT, CDR2 FRNRAP. CDR3 nucleotide sequence: TGTGCTAGTGGTTCTGTTCCCTCCACAGATACGCAGTATTTT. It yields the protein CASGSVPSTDTQYF.

The chain employs TRBV9 and TRBJ1-2; D uncertain. V was clipped by 6 bases and J by 8 bases, with 11 bases between them. CDR1 and CDR2 from the germline V gene are SGDLS and YYNGEE. The CDR3 is 11 residues long. The CDR3 reads CASIIPGGYTF. The CDR3 coding sequence is TGTGCCAGCATCATACCTGGGGGCTACACCTTC.